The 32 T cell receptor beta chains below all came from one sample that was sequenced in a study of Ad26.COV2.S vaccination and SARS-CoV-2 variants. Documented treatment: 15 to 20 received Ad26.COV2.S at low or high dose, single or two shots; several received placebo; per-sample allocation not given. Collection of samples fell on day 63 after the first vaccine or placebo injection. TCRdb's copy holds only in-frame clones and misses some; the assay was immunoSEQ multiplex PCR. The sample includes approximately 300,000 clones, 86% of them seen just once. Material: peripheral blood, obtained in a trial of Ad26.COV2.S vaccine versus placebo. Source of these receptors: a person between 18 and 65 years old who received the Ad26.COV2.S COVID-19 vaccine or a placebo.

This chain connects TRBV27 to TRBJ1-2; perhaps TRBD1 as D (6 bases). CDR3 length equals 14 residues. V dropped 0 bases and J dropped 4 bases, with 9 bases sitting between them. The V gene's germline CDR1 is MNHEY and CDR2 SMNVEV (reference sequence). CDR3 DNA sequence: TGTGCCAGCAGTTTATCGAGGGGGTTCTATGGCTACACCTTC. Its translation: CASSLSRGFYGYTF.

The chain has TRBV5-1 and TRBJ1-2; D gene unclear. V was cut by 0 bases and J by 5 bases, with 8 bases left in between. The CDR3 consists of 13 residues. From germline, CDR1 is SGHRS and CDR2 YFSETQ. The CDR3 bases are TGCGCCAGCAGCTTGGAACAGCCGTATGGCTACACCTTC. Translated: CASSLEQPYGYTF.

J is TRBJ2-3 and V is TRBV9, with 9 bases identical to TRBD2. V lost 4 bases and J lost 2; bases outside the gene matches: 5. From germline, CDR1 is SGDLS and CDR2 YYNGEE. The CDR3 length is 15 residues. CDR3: CASSKRGANTDTQYF. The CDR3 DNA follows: TGTGCCAGCAGCAAGCGGGGGGCCAACACAGATACGCAGTATTTT.

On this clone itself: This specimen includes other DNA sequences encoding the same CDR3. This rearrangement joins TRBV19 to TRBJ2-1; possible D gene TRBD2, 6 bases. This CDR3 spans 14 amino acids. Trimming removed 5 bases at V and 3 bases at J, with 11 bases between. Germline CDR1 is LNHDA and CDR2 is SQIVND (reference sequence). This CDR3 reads CASSAGGDYNEQFF. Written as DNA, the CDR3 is TGTGCCAGTAGTGCCGGAGGGGACTACAATGAGCAGTTCTTC.

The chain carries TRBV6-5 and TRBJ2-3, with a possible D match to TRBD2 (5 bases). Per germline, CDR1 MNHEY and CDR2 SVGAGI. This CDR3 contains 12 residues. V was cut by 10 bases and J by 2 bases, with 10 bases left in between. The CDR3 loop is CATGLNTDTQYF. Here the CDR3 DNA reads TGTGCCACGGGGTTAAACACAGATACGCAGTATTTT.

DNA for the CDR3: TGTGCCACCAGTGATTACAGGGGAGGCTACACCTTC. Translation gives CATSDYRGGYTF. The chain combines TRBV24-1 with TRBJ1-2; TRBD1 agrees at 7 bases. This CDR3 contains 12 residues. CDR1 and CDR2 from the germline V gene are KGHDR and SFDVKD. The junction had 1 base not matched to a gene; V was cut back by 2 bases and J by 8 bases.

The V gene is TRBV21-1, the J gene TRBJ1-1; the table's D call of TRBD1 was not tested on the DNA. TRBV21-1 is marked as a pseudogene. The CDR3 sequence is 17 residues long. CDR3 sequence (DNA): TGTGCCAGCAGCAAAGCGCGGGACAGGGCGGAGAACACTGAAGCTTTCTTT. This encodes CASSKARDRAENTEAFF.

Here the CDR3 reads CASTPPLSRGPEAFF. CDR3 nucleotides: TGTGCCAGCACCCCACCACTGAGCAGGGGGCCTGAAGCTTTCTTT. V is TRBV6-4 and J is TRBJ1-1, with 8 bases that match TRBD1. V gave up 7 bases and J gave up 6 bases; unmatched junction bases: 13. The CDR3 loop spans 15 amino acids. Germline CDR1 MRHNA, CDR2 SNTAGT.

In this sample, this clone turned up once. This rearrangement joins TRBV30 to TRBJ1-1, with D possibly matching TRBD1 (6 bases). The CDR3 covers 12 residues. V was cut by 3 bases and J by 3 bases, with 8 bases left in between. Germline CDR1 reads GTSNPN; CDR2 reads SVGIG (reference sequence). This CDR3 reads CAWRQGYTEAFF. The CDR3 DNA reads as TGTGCCTGGAGGCAGGGGTACACTGAAGCTTTCTTT. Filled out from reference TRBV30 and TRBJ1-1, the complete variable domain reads SQTIHQWPATLVQPVGSPLSLECTVEGTSNPNLYWYRQAAGRGLQLLFYSVGIGQISSEVPQNLSASRPQDRQFILSSKKLLLSDSGFYLCAWRQGYTEAFFGQGTRLTVV.

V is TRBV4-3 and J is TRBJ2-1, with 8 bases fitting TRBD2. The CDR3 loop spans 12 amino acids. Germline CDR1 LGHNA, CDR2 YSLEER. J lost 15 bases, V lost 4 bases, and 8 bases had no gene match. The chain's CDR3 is CASSRDGLAPFF. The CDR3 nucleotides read TGCGCCAGCAGCCGGGATGGACTAGCTCCGTTCTTC.

This CDR3 is CASSTKGGRNTEAFF. The CDR3 nucleotides are TGTGCCAGCAGTACTAAAGGGGGCAGGAACACTGAAGCTTTCTTT. V and J are TRBV11-2 and TRBJ1-1; TRBD1 matches 7 bases. This CDR3 has 15 amino acids. With 6 bases clipped from V and 1 base from J, the junction kept 8 bases outside the gene matches. Germline V gene sequence: CDR1 SGHAT, CDR2 FQNNGV.

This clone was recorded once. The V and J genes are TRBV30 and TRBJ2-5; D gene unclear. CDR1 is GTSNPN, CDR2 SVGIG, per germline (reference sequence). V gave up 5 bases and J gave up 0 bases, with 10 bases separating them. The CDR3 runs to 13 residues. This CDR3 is CAWGLDHQETQYF. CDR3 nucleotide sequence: TGTGCCTGGGGCCTGGACCACCAAGAGACCCAGTACTTC.

This chain's CDR3 is CASSSRLGEQYF. The CDR3 bases are TGTGCCAGCAGCTCACGATTGGGGGAGCAGTACTTC. V and J are TRBV5-6 and TRBJ2-7; D call uncertain. Trimming shortened V by 3 bases and J by 7 bases, and 11 bases separated the two germline ends. Germline V gene lookup returns CDR1 SGHDT and CDR2 YYEEEE. This CDR3 has 12 amino acids.

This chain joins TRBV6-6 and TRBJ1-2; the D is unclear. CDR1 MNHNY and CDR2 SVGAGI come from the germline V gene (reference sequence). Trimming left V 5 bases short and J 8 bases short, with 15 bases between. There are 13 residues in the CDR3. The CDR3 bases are TGTGCCAGCAGTCTTCTGGGCCTAGGGGGCTACACCTTC. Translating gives CASSLLGLGGYTF.

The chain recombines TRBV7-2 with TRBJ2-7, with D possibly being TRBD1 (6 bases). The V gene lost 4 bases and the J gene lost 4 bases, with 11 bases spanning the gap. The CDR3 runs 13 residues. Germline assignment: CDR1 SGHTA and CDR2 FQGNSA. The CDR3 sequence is CASSYGTLYEQYF. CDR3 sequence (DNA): TGTGCCAGCAGCTACGGGACACTGTACGAGCAGTACTTC.

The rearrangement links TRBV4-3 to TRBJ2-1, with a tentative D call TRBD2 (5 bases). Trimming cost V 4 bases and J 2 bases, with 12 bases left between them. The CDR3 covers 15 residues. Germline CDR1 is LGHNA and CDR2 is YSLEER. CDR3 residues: CASSRGGLAYNEQFF. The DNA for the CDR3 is TGCGCCAGCAGCCGTGGCGGACTTGCCTACAATGAGCAGTTCTTC.

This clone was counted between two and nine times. The CDR3 here is CASSYPGRDLGAFF. For the CDR3, the DNA is TGTGCCAGCAGTTACCCGGGGCGGGATCTGGGAGCTTTCTTT. The V gene is TRBV6-5, the J gene TRBJ1-1; D is possibly TRBD1 (5 bases). CDR1 is MNHEY and CDR2 is SVGAGI in the germline V gene. V was cut by 2 bases and J by 10 bases, with 17 bases left in between. The CDR3 covers 14 residues.

The CDR3 spells CASSLSGTRSAGELFF. The DNA for the CDR3 is TGTGCCAGCAGTCTATCCGGGACTAGATCGGCCGGGGAGCTGTTTTTT. V gene TRBV7-3 combines with J gene TRBJ2-2, with TRBD2 matching 8 bases. The V gene end was trimmed by 6 bases and the J gene end by 6 bases; junction bases not matched to a gene: 12. Germline V lookup: CDR1 SGHTA, CDR2 FQGTGA. CDR3 size: 16 residues.

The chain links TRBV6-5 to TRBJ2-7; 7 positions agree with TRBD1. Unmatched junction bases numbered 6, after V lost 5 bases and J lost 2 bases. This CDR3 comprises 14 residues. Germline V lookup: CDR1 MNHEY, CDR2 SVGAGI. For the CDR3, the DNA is TGTGCCAGCAGTCTGGGACAGCCGCCCTACGAGCAGTACTTC. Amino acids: CASSLGQPPYEQYF.

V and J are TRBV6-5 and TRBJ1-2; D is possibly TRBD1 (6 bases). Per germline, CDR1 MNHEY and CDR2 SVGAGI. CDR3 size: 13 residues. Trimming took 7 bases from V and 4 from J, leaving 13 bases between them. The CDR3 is CASMFSRGYGYTF. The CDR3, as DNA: TGTGCCAGCATGTTTAGCAGGGGCTATGGCTACACCTTC.

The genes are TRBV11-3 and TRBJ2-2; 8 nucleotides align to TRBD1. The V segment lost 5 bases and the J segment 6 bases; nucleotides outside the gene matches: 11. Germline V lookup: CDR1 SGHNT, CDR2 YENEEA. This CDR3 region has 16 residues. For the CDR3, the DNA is TGTGCCAGCAGCCTACGTGGCAGGGGGCGCGCCGGGGAGCTGTTTTTT. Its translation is CASSLRGRGRAGELFF.

The CDR3 spells CASSPPSGGLMDDTGDTQYF. DNA for the CDR3: TGTGCCAGCTCACCACCGAGCGGGGGGCTTATGGACGACACGGGAGATACGCAGTATTTT. The V call is TRBV18, the J call TRBJ2-3, with TRBD2 identical over 9 bases. This CDR3 has 20 residues. Germline V gives CDR1 KGHSH, CDR2 LQKENI. J lost 5 bases, V lost 0 bases, and 18 bases had no gene match.

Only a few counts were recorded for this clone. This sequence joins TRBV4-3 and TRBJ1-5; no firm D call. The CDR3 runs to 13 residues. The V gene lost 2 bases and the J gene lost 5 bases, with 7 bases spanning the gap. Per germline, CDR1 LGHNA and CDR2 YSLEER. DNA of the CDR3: TGCGCCAGCAGCCAAACCCAGGATCAGCCCCAGCATTTT. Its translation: CASSQTQDQPQHF.

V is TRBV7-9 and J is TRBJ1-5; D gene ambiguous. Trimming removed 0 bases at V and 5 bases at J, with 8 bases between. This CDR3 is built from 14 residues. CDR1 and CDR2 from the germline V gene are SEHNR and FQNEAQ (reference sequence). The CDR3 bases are TGTGCCAGCAGCTTAGCGGGCAGCGATCAGCCCCAGCATTTT. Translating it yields CASSLAGSDQPQHF.

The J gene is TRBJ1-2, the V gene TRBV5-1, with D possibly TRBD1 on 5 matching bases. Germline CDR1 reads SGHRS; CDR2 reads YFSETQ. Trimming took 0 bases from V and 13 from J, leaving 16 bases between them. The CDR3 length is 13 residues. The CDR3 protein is CASSLGDAGGSTF. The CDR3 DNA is TGCGCCAGCAGCTTGGGGGACGCTGGGGGTTCCACCTTC.

The CDR3: CASSQGATNEKLFF. The DNA of the CDR3 is TGTGCCAGCTCGCAGGGTGCAACTAATGAAAAACTGTTTTTT. The rearrangement links TRBV18 to TRBJ1-4; D is perhaps TRBD1 (5 bases). Germline-derived CDR1 and CDR2 are KGHSH and LQKENI. The length of the CDR3 is 14 residues. Trimming shortened V by 6 bases and J by 0 bases, and 8 bases separated the two germline ends.

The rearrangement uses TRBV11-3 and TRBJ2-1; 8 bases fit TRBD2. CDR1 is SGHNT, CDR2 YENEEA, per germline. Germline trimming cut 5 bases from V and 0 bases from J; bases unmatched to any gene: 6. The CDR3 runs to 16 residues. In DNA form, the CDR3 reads TGTGCCAGCAGCGGCGGCGGGGGGAGCTCCTACAATGAGCAGTTCTTC. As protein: CASSGGGGSSYNEQFF.

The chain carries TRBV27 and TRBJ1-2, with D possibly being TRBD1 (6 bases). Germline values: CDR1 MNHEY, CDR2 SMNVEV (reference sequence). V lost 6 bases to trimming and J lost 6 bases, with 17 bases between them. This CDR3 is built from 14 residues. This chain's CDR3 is CASSIQGPPDGYTF. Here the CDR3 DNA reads TGTGCCAGCAGCATACAGGGACCTCCGGATGGCTACACCTTC.

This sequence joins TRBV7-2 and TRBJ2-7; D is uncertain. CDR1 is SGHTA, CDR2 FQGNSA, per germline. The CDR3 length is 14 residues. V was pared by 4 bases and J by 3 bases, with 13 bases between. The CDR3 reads CASSSPPRLYEQYF. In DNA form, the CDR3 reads TGTGCCAGCAGCTCCCCTCCCAGGCTCTACGAGCAGTACTTC.

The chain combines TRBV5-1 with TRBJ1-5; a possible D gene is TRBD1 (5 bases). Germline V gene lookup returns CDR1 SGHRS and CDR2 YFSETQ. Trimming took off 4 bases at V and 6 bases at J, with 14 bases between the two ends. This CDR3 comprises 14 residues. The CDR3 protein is CASSPTVSGQPQHF. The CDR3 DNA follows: TGCGCCAGCAGCCCGACAGTGTCCGGTCAGCCCCAGCATTTT.

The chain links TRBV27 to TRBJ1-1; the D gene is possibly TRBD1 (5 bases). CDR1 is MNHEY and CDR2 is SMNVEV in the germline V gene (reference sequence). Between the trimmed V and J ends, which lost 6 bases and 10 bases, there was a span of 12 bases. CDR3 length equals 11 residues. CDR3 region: CASSRDQTAFF. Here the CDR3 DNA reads TGTGCCAGCAGCCGGGACCAGACAGCTTTCTTT.

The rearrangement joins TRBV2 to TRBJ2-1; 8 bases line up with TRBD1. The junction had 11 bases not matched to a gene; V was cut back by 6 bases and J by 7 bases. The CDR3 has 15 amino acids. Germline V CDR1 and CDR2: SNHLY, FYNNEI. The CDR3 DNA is TGTGCCAGCAGGGGCAGGACAGGGCTTTGGAATGAGCAGTTCTTC. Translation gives CASRGRTGLWNEQFF. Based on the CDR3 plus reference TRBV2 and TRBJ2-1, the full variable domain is EPEVTQTPSHQVTQMGQEVILRCVPISNHLYFYWYRQILGQKVEFLVSFYNNEISEKSEIFDDQFSVERPDGSNFTLKIRSTKLEDSAMYFCASRGRTGLWNEQFFGPGTRLTVL.